What follows is one T cell receptor (beta chain) and its context. TCRdb keeps only in-frame clones here, not all; method: immunoSEQ multiplex PCR. The table includes 120,000 or so clones, around 87% detected once. Trimming shortened V by 6 bases and J by 4 bases, and 9 bases separated the two germline ends. The CDR3 is 12 amino acids. The source of the sample is a study of blood T cell repertoires in COVID-19. On the study more broadly: Some COVID-19 samples were acute and others convalescent; all came from the United States, Italy and Spain.

This chain uses TRBV12-3 or TRBV12-4 with TRBJ1-1; D call uncertain. The specimen sequenced was peripheral blood. This TCR derives from a woman aged 70 to 79 with acute or convalescent COVID-19. The CDR3 spells CASRRHRTEAFF. The CDR3 region has the DNA TGTGCCAGCAGACGACATCGCACTGAAGCTTTCTTT.